One sample yielded the 32 T cell receptor beta chains listed below, sequenced in a study of CD8 T cells in ankylosing spondylitis. TCRdb reanalysed the 5' RACE reads using MiXCR and keeps one entry per CDR3 protein. The table has some 340,000 distinct CDR3 sequences, under 15% seen once; the top ten hold 0.9% to 1.2%. Specimen: blood, either unsorted or a sorted T cell fraction (not recorded which). All receptors derive from a male donor with ankylosing spondylitis or in good health (not recorded which).

This rearrangement joins TRBV4-1 to TRBJ2-2; D unclear. Germline values: CDR1 MGHRA, CDR2 YSYEKL. Deletions cut 4 bases from V and 1 base from J, with 13 bases between. The CDR3 loop spans 16 amino acids. This CDR3 is CASSPVLSGNTGELFF. The CDR3 region has the DNA TGCGCCAGCAGCCCCGTTCTATCGGGGAACACCGGGGAGCTGTTTTTT.

The chain is built from TRBV9 and TRBJ2-5; no reliable D call. In germline, CDR1 is SGDLS, CDR2 YYNGEE. V lost 0 bases to trimming and J lost 4 bases, with 10 bases between them. The length of the CDR3 is 14 residues. CDR3 sequence: CASSVDRVGETQYF. CDR3 nucleotide sequence: TGTGCCAGCAGCGTAGATCGAGTTGGAGAGACCCAGTACTTC.

A few counts support this clonotype. DNA for the CDR3: TGCGCCAGCAGCTTGGGGACTAGTAGCCAGACCCAGTACTTC. It translates to CASSLGTSSQTQYF. The chain couples TRBV5-1 to TRBJ2-5; TRBD2 aligns across 7 bases. Germline V gene data show CDR1 as SGHRS and CDR2 as YFSETQ. The CDR3 is 14 amino acids. V dropped 0 bases and J dropped 6; count of bases not matched to a gene: 5.

This clonotype was seen more than once but under ten times. The V and J genes are TRBV6-1 and TRBJ2-7; D call uncertain. Per germline, CDR1 MNHNS and CDR2 SASEGT. V dropped 1 base and J dropped 0 bases, with 7 bases sitting between them. This CDR3 is built from 14 residues. The CDR3 bases are TGTGCCAGCAGTGAAGTGGTAGACTCCTACGAGCAGTACTTC. Translation gives CASSEVVDSYEQYF.

This chain uses TRBV24-1 with TRBJ2-3; weak D call: TRBD1 (6 bases). From germline, CDR1 is KGHDR and CDR2 SFDVKD. Deletions cut 6 bases from V and 6 bases from J, with 24 bases between. This CDR3 is built from 17 residues. CDR3 sequence reads: CATSTSPGVGAEDTQYF. In DNA, the CDR3 is TGTGCCACCAGTACTTCCCCTGGTGTGGGGGCGGAGGATACGCAGTATTTT.

This chain joins TRBV6-5 and TRBJ1-4, with 9 bases lining up with TRBD1. Unmatched junction bases numbered 6, after V lost 2 bases and J lost 8 bases. The CDR3 is 15 amino acids. Germline lookup yields CDR1 MNHEY and CDR2 SVGAGI. In nucleotides, the CDR3 is TGTGCCAGCAGTTACCGAGGACAGGGGAGAGAAAAACTGTTTTTT. Translated: CASSYRGQGREKLFF.

This clonotype came up a few times. The chain links TRBV20-1 to TRBJ2-5; TRBD1 might be the D (5 bases). The germline V gene has CDR1 DFQATT and CDR2 SNEGSKA (reference sequence). Trimming stripped 4 bases from V and 0 bases from J, with 12 bases between. The CDR3 length is 14 residues. The CDR3 protein is CSATLGPNQETQYF. The CDR3, as DNA: TGCAGTGCTACGTTGGGGCCGAACCAAGAGACCCAGTACTTC.

The chain links TRBV4-1 to TRBJ2-7; D possibly corresponds to TRBD2 (6 bases). Trimming removed 1 base from V and 2 bases from J, with 15 bases in between. CDR3 length: 16 residues. The germline V gene has CDR1 MGHRA and CDR2 YSYEKL. This chain's CDR3 is CASSQGAGGKPYEQYF. The CDR3 region has the DNA TGCGCCAGCAGCCAAGGGGCCGGCGGGAAGCCCTACGAGCAGTACTTC.

This clonotype was seen more than once but under ten times. The gene calls are TRBV29-1 and TRBJ1-2, with TRBD1 matching over 7 bases. Germline V gene data show CDR1 as SQVTM and CDR2 as ANQGSEA. CDR3 size: 12 residues. V lost 7 bases, J lost 5 bases, and 7 bases stayed unmatched. DNA for the CDR3: TGCAGCGCCGCAGGGGGAATGTATGGCTACACCTTC. Amino acids: CSAAGGMYGYTF.

As regards this clonotype: One base away lies a much larger clone, so this may be a sequencing read error. The gene calls are TRBV2 and TRBJ2-2; TRBD2 is a possible D gene (7 bases). Per the germline V gene, CDR1 is SNHLY and CDR2 is FYNNEI. This CDR3 has 17 residues. CDR3 sequence reads: CASSELVGPLRGGVLFF. In DNA, the CDR3 is TGTGCCAGCAGTGAACTCGTCGGGCCTCTAAGAGGGGGGGTGCTGTTTTTT.

This clonotype showed up just a few times. V and J are TRBV14 and TRBJ2-7; 14 bases agree with TRBD2. The germline V gene encodes CDR1 SGHDN and CDR2 FVKESK. The V gene end was trimmed by 4 bases and the J gene end by 2 bases; junction bases not matched to a gene: 4. This CDR3 has 16 residues. CDR3 nucleotides: TGTGCCAGCAGCCGGGGACTAGCGGGAGCCCCCTACGAGCAGTACTTC. Residues: CASSRGLAGAPYEQYF.

In this sample, this clonotype turned up many times. The chain recombines TRBV12-3 or TRBV12-4 with TRBJ2-4, with D possibly matching TRBD1 (6 bases). The CDR3 length is 15 residues. Trimming removed 6 bases from V and 3 bases from J, with 15 bases in between. The CDR3 protein is CASSLQGRDKNIQYF. CDR3 DNA sequence: TGTGCCAGCAGCTTACAGGGTCGGGACAAAAACATTCAGTACTTC.

This clonotype appeared a few times. This chain links TRBV6-1 with TRBJ2-7; D may be TRBD1 or TRBD2 (5 bases each). Germline-derived CDR1 and CDR2 are MNHNS and SASEGT. CDR3 length: 11 residues. Trimming stripped 7 bases from V and 5 bases from J, with 9 bases between. The CDR3 nucleotides are TGTGCCAGCATCGGGGACCACGAGCAGTACTTC. Its protein product is CASIGDHEQYF.

J is TRBJ2-3 and V is TRBV14; D perhaps matches TRBD1 (6 bases). V was shortened by 3 bases and J by 2 bases, with 12 bases between the two germline ends. This CDR3 spans 15 amino acids. Germline loops: CDR1 SGHDN, CDR2 FVKESK. CDR3 amino acids: CASSQWGTNTDTQYF. The CDR3 DNA reads as TGTGCCAGCAGCCAGTGGGGGACAAACACAGATACGCAGTATTTT.

The chain recombines TRBV3-1 with TRBJ2-2; 10 positions agree with TRBD2. J gave up 1 base and V 4 bases, and 3 bases lay outside the gene matches. The CDR3 extends over 16 amino acids. Germline loops: CDR1 LGHDT, CDR2 YNNKEL (reference sequence). CDR3 region: CASSPGTSENTGELFF. CDR3 DNA sequence: TGTGCCAGCAGCCCAGGGACTAGCGAGAACACCGGGGAGCTGTTTTTT.

The sample holds a few counts of this clonotype. The chain uses TRBV7-2 and TRBJ2-1, with unresolved D. Germline CDR1 SGHTA, CDR2 FQGNSA. The V end was cut by 5 bases, the J end by 0 bases, with 11 bases between. This CDR3 comprises 15 residues. CDR3: CASSPLDSSYNEQFF. The CDR3 DNA reads TGTGCCAGCAGCCCCCTCGATAGCTCCTACAATGAGCAGTTCTTC.

CDR3 amino acids: CASSPTALGAFF. CDR3 in DNA: TGTGCCAGCAGCCCGACAGCTCTTGGAGCTTTCTTT. This chain links TRBV12-3 or TRBV12-4 with TRBJ1-1; tentatively, D is TRBD1 (5 bases). The length of the CDR3 is 12 residues. V lost 6 bases and J 10 bases, leaving 15 bases between the germline ends.

In its sample, this clonotype was seen many times. The rearrangement uses TRBV11-1 and TRBJ1-1; D may be TRBD1 (5 bases). V gave up 4 bases and J gave up 5 bases, with 14 bases separating them. From germline, CDR1 is SGHAT and CDR2 FQDESV (reference sequence). This CDR3 contains 14 residues. CDR3 bases: TGTGCCAGCAGCTCGACAGAGGGACGGACTGAAGCTTTCTTT. It codes for CASSSTEGRTEAFF.

J is TRBJ2-2 and V is TRBV6-1; D is perhaps TRBD2 (7 bases). The V gene's germline CDR1 is MNHNS and CDR2 SASEGT. This CDR3 region has 16 residues. With 4 bases removed from V and 3 bases from J, the gap between germline ends came to 15 bases. CDR3 amino acids: CASSGYEGGHTGELFF. Here the CDR3 DNA reads TGTGCCAGCAGTGGCTATGAGGGGGGGCACACCGGGGAGCTGTTTTTT.

This clonotype showed up just a few times. The chain combines TRBV4-1 with TRBJ2-7; a weak D match, TRBD1 (5 bases). This CDR3 has 16 residues. V lost 3 bases to trimming and J lost 0 bases, with 15 bases between them. Germline V gene lookup returns CDR1 MGHRA and CDR2 YSYEKL. CDR3 loop: CASSHLTVRSSYEQYF. DNA for the CDR3: TGCGCCAGCAGCCACCTGACAGTCCGGAGCTCCTACGAGCAGTACTTC.

The J gene is TRBJ2-3, the V gene TRBV4-1, with 12 nucleotides matching TRBD2. Germline values: CDR1 MGHRA, CDR2 YSYEKL. With 4 bases clipped from V and 4 bases from J, the junction kept 6 bases outside the gene matches. There are 16 residues in the CDR3. CDR3: CASSPGLAGFSDTQYF. In DNA, the CDR3 is TGCGCCAGCAGCCCCGGACTAGCGGGGTTCTCAGATACGCAGTATTTT.

This chain joins TRBV5-1 and TRBJ2-5; 7 nucleotides line up with TRBD2. J was trimmed by 2 bases and V by 3 bases; bases with no gene match: 7. The CDR3 is 15 residues long. Germline V gene lookup returns CDR1 SGHRS and CDR2 YFSETQ. This CDR3 is CASSSPGLRQETQYF. CDR3 coding DNA: TGCGCCAGCAGCTCACCGGGACTACGACAAGAGACCCAGTACTTC. Together with reference TRBV5-1 and TRBJ2-5, the CDR3 gives the full variable domain: KAGVTQTPRYLIKTRGQQVTLSCSPISGHRSVSWYQQTPGQGLQFLFEYFSETQRNKGNFPGRFSGRQFSNSRSEMNVSTLELGDSALYLCASSSPGLRQETQYFGPGTRLLVL.

In its sample, this clonotype was seen a few times. This chain links TRBV5-1 with TRBJ2-2; D perhaps matches TRBD2 (5 bases). V lost 6 bases and J lost 2, with 17 bases in between. This CDR3 contains 16 residues. CDR1 and CDR2 (germline): SGHRS, YFSETQ. The CDR3 bases are TGCGCCAGCAACCAACCGAGCGGTACAAACACCGGGGAGCTGTTTTTT. Its protein is CASNQPSGTNTGELFF.

V gene TRBV14 combines with J gene TRBJ2-1, with D perhaps assigned TRBD1 or TRBD2 (6 bases each). Germline V gives CDR1 SGHDN, CDR2 FVKESK. Between the trimmed V and J ends, which lost 3 bases and 6 bases, there was a span of 15 bases. The CDR3 has 15 amino acids. The CDR3 protein is CASSHNLGGINEQFF. In DNA form, the CDR3 reads TGTGCCAGCAGCCATAATTTAGGGGGGATCAATGAGCAGTTCTTC.

This rearrangement joins TRBV20-1 to TRBJ2-2; 9 bases map to TRBD2. Germline V gene sequence: CDR1 DFQATT, CDR2 SNEGSKA (reference sequence). With 1 base clipped from V and 2 bases from J, the junction kept 2 bases outside the gene matches. This CDR3 contains 15 residues. This chain's CDR3 is CSARGGGGNTGELFF. The CDR3 DNA reads TGCAGTGCTAGAGGCGGGGGGGGCAACACCGGGGAGCTGTTTTTT.

The chain combines TRBV5-1 with TRBJ2-1; 7 bases fit TRBD2. J was trimmed by 7 bases and V by 5 bases; bases with no gene match: 12. Looked up from germline, CDR1 is SGHRS and CDR2 is YFSETQ. The CDR3 totals 15 residues. CDR3 nucleotide sequence: TGCGCCAGCAGTATCGAGGGAGGGCCGGGGAATGAGCAGTTCTTC. Translation: CASSIEGGPGNEQFF. Complete variable domain (other parts from reference TRBV5-1 and TRBJ2-1): KAGVTQTPRYLIKTRGQQVTLSCSPISGHRSVSWYQQTPGQGLQFLFEYFSETQRNKGNFPGRFSGRQFSNSRSEMNVSTLELGDSALYLCASSIEGGPGNEQFFGPGTRLTVL.

At least ten counts were recorded for this clonotype. CDR3: CASSPQGSSGNTIYF. CDR3 in DNA: TGTGCCAGCAGTCCTCAGGGGAGCTCTGGAAACACCATATATTTT. The J gene is TRBJ1-3, the V gene TRBV12-3 or TRBV12-4, with a possible D match to TRBD1 (6 bases). The V and J ends lost 5 bases and 0 bases respectively, with 11 bases between them. This CDR3 region has 15 residues.

J is TRBJ1-3 and V is TRBV4-1; D is unresolved. Trimming stripped 2 bases from V and 0 bases from J, with 5 bases between. This CDR3 region has 14 residues. Germline lookup yields CDR1 MGHRA and CDR2 YSYEKL. For the CDR3, the DNA is TGCGCCAGCAGCCAAAGAGACTCTGGAAACACCATATATTTT. Its translation is CASSQRDSGNTIYF.

V usage is TRBV25-1 and J usage is TRBJ2-2, with TRBD2 matching 8 bases. The CDR3 has 15 residues. V was clipped by 2 bases and J by 7 bases; unmatched bases: 6. Germline CDR1 is MGHDK and CDR2 is SYGVNS. DNA for the CDR3: TGTGCCAGCAGTGAACAGCGGGGGCCTCACGGGGAGCTGTTTTTT. Its protein product is CASSEQRGPHGELFF.

The chain uses TRBV10-3 and TRBJ2-4; weak D call: TRBD2 (6 bases). CDR3 length equals 15 residues. The germline V and J ends were trimmed by 0 bases and 0 bases, with 6 bases remaining between them. CDR1 and CDR2 (germline): ENHRY, SYGVKD. The CDR3 reads CAISESGGAKNIQYF. In DNA form, the CDR3 reads TGTGCCATCAGTGAGTCGGGGGGAGCCAAAAACATTCAGTACTTC.

J is TRBJ1-1 and V is TRBV20-1; a weak D match, TRBD1 (5 bases). Germline V gene sequence: CDR1 DFQATT, CDR2 SNEGSKA (reference sequence). Trimming pared 6 bases from V and 5 bases from J, leaving 16 bases between. The CDR3 extends over 13 amino acids. In DNA, the CDR3 is TGCAGTGCGCTCTTGTTCGGGGCGACTGAAGCTTTCTTT. The encoded protein is CSALLFGATEAFF.

This chain joins TRBV25-1 and TRBJ1-6; 9 nucleotides match TRBD1. Germline CDR1 is MGHDK and CDR2 is SYGVNS. The V and J ends lost 7 bases and 9 bases, in that order; junction bases with no gene match: 7. The CDR3 length is 14 residues. The CDR3 loop reads CASTPGTGSSPLHF. CDR3 DNA: TGTGCCAGCACCCCCGGGACAGGGAGTTCACCCCTCCACTTT. The whole variable domain, remainder taken from reference TRBV25-1 and TRBJ1-6, is EADIYQTPRYLVIGTGKKITLECSQTMGHDKMYWYQQDPGMELHLIHYSYGVNSTEKGDLSSESTVSRIRTEHFPLTLESARPSHTSQYLCASTPGTGSSPLHFGNGTRLTVT.